This is a list of T cell receptor beta chains from one sample in a study of T cells after yellow fever vaccination. TCRdb reprocessed the 5' RACE reads via MiXCR and lists one record per CDR3 protein. Here the sample spans under 600,000 distinct CDR3 sequences, approximately 12% being singletons. The sample was PBMCs, taken on the day of the yellow fever booster vaccination. These receptors were taken from a man under 40 who received the YFV17D yellow fever vaccine. CDR3s include the opening cysteine and the closing phenylalanine or tryptophan. The D gene is left open where the match is weak. Clone size, where shown, is once, few, many, or a class for clones that have expanded.

length: 13; D: .; size: .; V: TRBV19; J: TRBJ1-2; DNA: TGTGCCACTAGACAGACCTCTGCCTATGGCTACACCTTC; CDR3: CATRQTSAYGYTF
length: 13; D: .; size: few; V: TRBV10-1; J: TRBJ2-7; DNA: TGCGCCAGCAGTGTTTCATTGGGTTTCGAGCAGTACTTC; CDR3: CASSVSLGFEQYF
length: 14; D: TRBD1; size: .; V: TRBV5-6; J: TRBJ2-3; DNA: TGTGCCAGCAGCTTATGGACAGGGACTGATACGCAGTATTTT; CDR3: CASSLWTGTDTQYF
length: 16; D: TRBD1; size: few; V: TRBV5-6; J: TRBJ2-7; DNA: TGTGCCAGCAGCTTGGGGTACAGGGGTAATAACTACGAGCAGTACTTC; CDR3: CASSLGYRGNNYEQYF
length: 15; D: TRBD2; size: .; V: TRBV6-2/TRBV6-3; J: TRBJ2-1; DNA: TGTGCCAGCGCCTTAGCGGGAGAGCCGTACAATGAGCAGTTCTTC; CDR3: CASALAGEPYNEQFF
length: 13; D: .; size: few; V: TRBV29-1; J: TRBJ2-7; DNA: TGCAGCGTTGAAGATCGAACGTTCGGCGAGCAGTACTTC; CDR3: CSVEDRTFGEQYF
length: 15; D: .; size: few; V: TRBV20-1; J: TRBJ2-3; DNA: TGCAGTCCCCGGGGAGAGAGCGGAAGCACAGATACGCAGTATTTT; CDR3: CSPRGESGSTDTQYF
length: 16; D: TRBD2; size: few; V: TRBV7-2; J: TRBJ2-1; DNA: TGTGCCAGCAGCGTTTATCCGGGAGGGCCCTACAATGAGCAGTTCTTC; CDR3: CASSVYPGGPYNEQFF
length: 16; D: TRBD1; size: .; V: TRBV9; J: TRBJ2-1; DNA: TGTGCCAGCAGCGTAGGACAGGGGGTTGCCTACAATGAGCAGTTCTTC; CDR3: CASSVGQGVAYNEQFF
length: 14; D: .; size: few; V: TRBV7-9; J: TRBJ1-1; DNA: TGTGCCAGCAGCTTAGTTGAACCCCGGGCTGAAGCTTTCTTT; CDR3: CASSLVEPRAEAFF
length: 13; D: .; size: .; V: TRBV20-1; J: TRBJ2-7; DNA: TGCAGTGCTAGCCGGGACCAAGCCTACGAGCAGTACTTC; CDR3: CSASRDQAYEQYF
length: 16; D: .; size: .; V: TRBV5-4; J: TRBJ1-3; DNA: TGTGCCAGCAGCACTCAGGGGCAGTCTGTGGGAAACACCATATATTTT; CDR3: CASSTQGQSVGNTIYF
length: 13; D: .; size: few; V: TRBV20-1; J: TRBJ2-5; DNA: TGCAGTGCTAGTTTGACTGGCCAAGAGACCCAGTACTTC; CDR3: CSASLTGQETQYF
length: 14; D: .; size: few; V: TRBV12-3/TRBV12-4; J: TRBJ2-2; DNA: TGTGCCGGCACCCGGCTGCCGAACACCGGGGAGCTGTTTTTT; CDR3: CAGTRLPNTGELFF
length: 13; D: .; size: .; V: TRBV6-1; J: TRBJ1-1; DNA: TGTGCCAGCAGAGGTTTAACGAACACTGAAGCTTTCTTT; CDR3: CASRGLTNTEAFF
length: 14; D: TRBD1; size: .; V: TRBV7-9; J: TRBJ1-4; DNA: TGTGCCAGCAGCCAGGACAGGGGTAGTGAAAAACTGTTTTTT; CDR3: CASSQDRGSEKLFF
length: 10; D: .; size: few; V: TRBV3-1; J: TRBJ2-1; DNA: TGTGCCAGCGGACAGAATGAGCAGTTCTTC; CDR3: CASGQNEQFF
length: 13; D: .; size: .; V: TRBV29-1; J: TRBJ2-7; DNA: TGCAGCGTTGATCATGGAAATACCTACGAGCAGTACTTC; CDR3: CSVDHGNTYEQYF
length: 14; D: .; size: .; V: TRBV27; J: TRBJ2-7; DNA: TGTGCCAGCAGTTTTAACGGCCCGACGAGCGAGCAGTACTTC; CDR3: CASSFNGPTSEQYF
length: 16; D: .; size: .; V: TRBV4-3; J: TRBJ2-2; DNA: TGCGCCAGCAGCCAAGATCGGTGGGAAAACACCGGGGAGCTGTTTTTT; CDR3: CASSQDRWENTGELFF
length: 12; D: .; size: .; V: TRBV21-1; J: TRBJ1-4; DNA: TGTGCCAGCAGCAAAACCAATGAAAAACTGTTTTTT; CDR3: CASSKTNEKLFF
length: 14; D: .; size: .; V: TRBV30; J: TRBJ2-2; DNA: TGTGCCTGGAGGCCCCAGGGGTCCACCGGGGAGCTGTTTTTT; CDR3: CAWRPQGSTGELFF
length: 15; D: .; size: .; V: TRBV29-1; J: TRBJ2-1; DNA: TGCAGCGTGGAGCGACCTAGCGCTAGAGACAATGAGCAGTTCTTC; CDR3: CSVERPSARDNEQFF
length: 16; D: .; size: few; V: TRBV4-3; J: TRBJ2-2; DNA: TGCGCCAGCAGCCAAGTCGGTGTAGCGAACACCGGGGAGCTGTTTTTT; CDR3: CASSQVGVANTGELFF
length: 14; D: .; size: .; V: TRBV6-2/TRBV6-3; J: TRBJ1-5; DNA: TGTGCCAGCAGTTACATGGGTAGCAATCAGCCCCAGCATTTT; CDR3: CASSYMGSNQPQHF
length: 16; D: TRBD1; size: .; V: TRBV28; J: TRBJ2-1; DNA: TGTGCCAGCAGTCCTTCCCCGGGACAGAGAAACAATGAGCAGTTCTTC; CDR3: CASSPSPGQRNNEQFF
length: 15; D: TRBD2; size: .; V: TRBV5-1; J: TRBJ2-7; DNA: TGCGCCAGCAGCCCAAGGACTAGCGGGACCTACGAGCAGTACTTC; CDR3: CASSPRTSGTYEQYF
length: 10; D: .; size: .; V: TRBV7-9; J: TRBJ1-2; DNA: TGTGCCAGCGCCGGAGGGGGCTACACCTTC; CDR3: CASAGGGYTF
length: 15; D: .; size: few; V: TRBV29-1; J: TRBJ2-3; DNA: TGCAGCGTTGGAAGGGGACACCTAAGCACAGATACGCAGTATTTT; CDR3: CSVGRGHLSTDTQYF
length: 15; D: .; size: few; V: TRBV7-8; J: TRBJ2-7; DNA: TGTGCCAGCAGTAACCGGAGGGGGCCCTCCTACGAGCAGTACTTC; CDR3: CASSNRRGPSYEQYF
length: 14; D: .; size: .; V: TRBV7-2; J: TRBJ2-7; DNA: TGTGCCAGCAGCTCTCAGAGCGCTGCCTACGAGCAGTACTTC; CDR3: CASSSQSAAYEQYF
length: 12; D: .; size: .; V: TRBV5-6; J: TRBJ2-7; DNA: TGTGCCAGCAGCTTGGAGGCAGGCGTTCTCCACTTC; CDR3: CASSLEAGVLHF
length: 14; D: TRBD1; size: few; V: TRBV6-5; J: TRBJ1-6; DNA: TGTGCCAGCAGTTCCGGACAGGGTTTTTCACCCCTCCACTTT; CDR3: CASSSGQGFSPLHF
length: 14; D: TRBD2; size: few; V: TRBV5-1; J: TRBJ2-2; DNA: TGCGCCAGCAGCGCCCCAGGGAGGGCCGGGGAGCTGTTTTTT; CDR3: CASSAPGRAGELFF
length: 11; D: TRBD2; size: .; V: TRBV12-5; J: TRBJ2-1; DNA: TGTGCTAGTGCTGGGCGGGAGGGGCAGTTCTTC; CDR3: CASAGREGQFF
length: 12; D: TRBD2; size: few; V: TRBV12-3/TRBV12-4; J: TRBJ2-3; DNA: TGTGCCAGCAGCAGGACTAGCGGTTCGCAGTATTTT; CDR3: CASSRTSGSQYF
length: 16; D: TRBD2; size: .; V: TRBV10-3; J: TRBJ2-7; DNA: TGTGCCACCGGGGGCCAAGCGGGAGTTAATACTTACGAGCAGTACTTC; CDR3: CATGGQAGVNTYEQYF
length: 16; D: TRBD2; size: few; V: TRBV27; J: TRBJ2-7; DNA: TGTGCCAGCAGTTTATCAGGGGCGGGAGGGCGGCACGAGCAGTACTTC; CDR3: CASSLSGAGGRHEQYF
length: 15; D: TRBD2; size: .; V: TRBV20-1; J: TRBJ2-7; DNA: TGCAGTGCTAGAACCGCCGGGACTAGTTCATACGAGCAGTACTTC; CDR3: CSARTAGTSSYEQYF
length: 15; D: .; size: few; V: TRBV15; J: TRBJ2-5; DNA: TGTGCCACCAGCAGAGATCTAATCGGGGGAGAGACCCAGTACTTC; CDR3: CATSRDLIGGETQYF
length: 12; D: .; size: .; V: TRBV6-5; J: TRBJ2-5; DNA: TGTGCCAGCAGCCAAAGTCCGTTTGTCCAGTACTTC; CDR3: CASSQSPFVQYF
length: 11; D: .; size: few; V: TRBV12-3/TRBV12-4; J: TRBJ2-3; DNA: TGTGCCAGCAGTATCAAAAATACGCAGTATTTT; CDR3: CASSIKNTQYF
length: 12; D: .; size: .; V: TRBV2; J: TRBJ2-7; DNA: TGTGCCAGCAGAGGCGGCAACTACGAGCAGTACTTC; CDR3: CASRGGNYEQYF
length: 14; D: TRBD1; size: few; V: TRBV12-3/TRBV12-4; J: TRBJ2-7; DNA: TGTGCCAGCAGTCACACAGGGGTGGCGCCGGCTCCGTACTTC; CDR3: CASSHTGVAPAPYF
length: 14; D: TRBD1; size: few; V: TRBV18; J: TRBJ2-4; DNA: TGTGCCAGCTCATCGCGGGACAGGTGGAACATTCAGTACTTC; CDR3: CASSSRDRWNIQYF
length: 13; D: .; size: .; V: TRBV7-9; J: TRBJ1-1; DNA: TGTGCCAGCAGCATGGACCAGAACACTGAAGCTTTCTTT; CDR3: CASSMDQNTEAFF